This TCR beta chain was captured in a study of blood T cell repertoires in COVID-19. For the study at large: The United States, Italy and Spain supplied acute and convalescent COVID-19 samples. The cDNA or gDNA used as material had been derived from T cells, B-cell-depleted T cells, or PBMCs.

This clone was picked up a small number of times. In the authors' workflow: Estimated nucleated cell counts came from reference gene primer amplification. Repertoires were generated with immunoSEQ multiplex PCR, while TCRdb's copy carries only in-frame clones and drops some. From that table come the V and J calls and clone size; the DNA was used to work out D and trimming. The sample has a few thousand clones, 70% seen once. CDR3 length: 19 amino acids. The V gene's germline CDR1 is SGHNT and CDR2 YYREEE (reference sequence). V was pared by 0 bases and J by 7 bases, with 16 bases of the junction left unmatched.

The TCR originated in a man between 65 and 85 years old with active COVID-19. The gene calls are TRBV5-4 and TRBJ2-1; 10 bases are shared with TRBD1. Material for sequencing was peripheral blood. The CDR3 sequence is CASSLGTFAGTGVWNEQFF. CDR3 sequence (DNA): TGTGCCAGCAGCTTGGGGACTTTCGCCGGGACAGGGGTCTGGAATGAGCAGTTCTTC.